Following are 18 T cell receptor beta chains from one sample sequenced in a study of STAT5B mutations in CD4+ large granular lymphocyte leukemia. Profiling relied on immunoSEQ multiplex PCR, and the TCRdb table lists in-frame clones only, not all of them. The table lists over 30,000 clones, 75% to 85% of them singletons. The specimen sequenced was CD4+ T cells from blood buffy coats. These receptors all come from a human donor in good health.

CDR3 sequence reads: CASSPQGAGGFYEQFF. CDR3 DNA: TGTGCCAGCTCACCACAAGGGGCAGGGGGCTTCTATGAGCAGTTCTTC. This chain joins TRBV18 and TRBJ2-1; 8 bases align to TRBD1. This CDR3 is built from 16 residues. With V trimmed by 1 base and J by 8 bases, 10 bases remained unmatched. Germline CDR1 and CDR2: KGHSH and LQKENI.

This clone was seen once. The V gene is TRBV10-3, the J gene TRBJ2-3, with D tentatively TRBD1 (5 bases). CDR1 is ENHRY and CDR2 is SYGVKD in the germline V gene. This CDR3 contains 12 residues. V was pared by 9 bases and J by 5 bases, with 12 bases between. CDR3 in DNA: TGTGCCATGGGCCCGCAGGGAGATACGCAGTATTTT. The encoded protein is CAMGPQGDTQYF.

Here the CDR3 reads CASSLEQYGYTF. Written as DNA, the CDR3 is TGTGCCAGCAGCTTGGAACAGTATGGCTACACCTTC. The chain recombines TRBV5-6 with TRBJ1-2; D uncertain. The CDR3 extends over 12 amino acids. Deletions cut 0 bases from V and 5 bases from J, with 5 bases between. Per the germline V gene, CDR1 is SGHDT and CDR2 is YYEEEE.

This sequence joins TRBV4-3 and TRBJ2-7; D is unclear. CDR1 LGHNA and CDR2 YSLEER come from the germline V gene. V was clipped by 1 base and J by 2 bases, with 15 bases between them. This CDR3 is 16 amino acids long. The CDR3 is CASSQALASRAYEQYF. DNA for the CDR3: TGCGCCAGCAGCCAAGCTTTGGCCTCCCGGGCCTACGAGCAGTACTTC.

V usage is TRBV20-1 and J usage is TRBJ2-7; D may be TRBD1 (6 bases). V was clipped by 6 bases and J by 7 bases, with 10 bases between them. The germline gives CDR1 DFQATT, CDR2 SNEGSKA (reference sequence). This CDR3 is built from 10 residues. The DNA for the CDR3 is TGCAGTGCGGGGGCGCGAGAGCAGTACTTC. Residues: CSAGAREQYF.

The rearrangement joins TRBV29-1 to TRBJ1-2; D is unresolved. Trimming removed 4 bases from V and 7 bases from J, with 10 bases in between. CDR3 length: 11 residues. The germline CDR1 and CDR2 sequences are SQVTM and ANQGSEA. Here the CDR3 reads CSVAWGSGYTF. CDR3 nucleotides: TGCAGCGTTGCTTGGGGATCTGGCTACACCTTC.

This clone is a singleton in its sample. The J gene is TRBJ2-4, the V gene TRBV28; the D gene is possibly TRBD1 (6 bases). The V and J ends lost 4 bases and 0 bases respectively, with 22 bases between them. Germline V gene lookup returns CDR1 MDHEN and CDR2 SYDVKM. The CDR3 consists of 19 residues. The DNA for the CDR3 is TGTGCCAGCAGTTCATTTTTGGGGGCAGTTACTCTAGCCAAAAACATTCAGTACTTC. It yields the protein CASSSFLGAVTLAKNIQYF.

This CDR3 reads CASSPGQGSFSEETQYF. In DNA form, the CDR3 reads TGCGCCAGCAGCCCCGGACAGGGAAGCTTCTCGGAAGAGACCCAGTACTTC. The gene calls are TRBV5-1 and TRBJ2-5; 8 nucleotides agree with TRBD1. The CDR3 totals 17 residues. From germline, CDR1 is SGHRS and CDR2 YFSETQ. V gave up 4 bases and J gave up 3 bases; unmatched junction bases: 14. Using reference TRBV5-1 and TRBJ2-5 for the parts outside the CDR3, the full variable domain is KAGVTQTPRYLIKTRGQQVTLSCSPISGHRSVSWYQQTPGQGLQFLFEYFSETQRNKGNFPGRFSGRQFSNSRSEMNVSTLELGDSALYLCASSPGQGSFSEETQYFGPGTRLLVL.

The chain recombines TRBV28 with TRBJ2-1; 13 nucleotides line up with TRBD2. This CDR3 contains 15 residues. The J segment lost 12 bases and the V segment lost 8 bases, leaving 13 bases of the junction unmatched. In germline, CDR1 is MDHEN, CDR2 SYDVKM. The CDR3 sequence is CASVSGTSGMGVQFF. The CDR3 bases are TGTGCCAGCGTCTCCGGGACTAGCGGGATGGGGGTGCAGTTCTTC.

The rearrangement uses TRBV5-6 and TRBJ1-2; D possibly corresponds to TRBD1 (5 bases). The germline gives CDR1 SGHDT, CDR2 YYEEEE. Trimming stripped 0 bases from V and 3 bases from J, with 9 bases between. CDR3 size: 14 residues. CDR3 protein: CASSLARADYGYTF. The DNA of the CDR3 is TGTGCCAGCAGCTTGGCCAGGGCAGACTATGGCTACACCTTC. Looking up the rest from reference TRBV5-6 and TRBJ1-2 gives the full variable domain: DAGVTQSPTHLIKTRGQQVTLRCSPKSGHDTVSWYQQALGQGPQFIFQYYEEEERQRGNFPDRFSGHQFPNYSSELNVNALLLGDSALYLCASSLARADYGYTFGSGTRLTVV.

V is TRBV7-2 and J is TRBJ2-7, with D possibly being TRBD1 (6 bases). With 1 base removed from V and 2 bases from J, the gap between germline ends came to 9 bases. The CDR3 is 14 residues long. Germline CDR1 and CDR2: SGHTA and FQGNSA. The CDR3 loop reads CASSLDRATYEQYF. CDR3 coding DNA: TGTGCCAGCAGCTTAGACAGGGCAACCTACGAGCAGTACTTC.

The chain employs TRBV11-2 and TRBJ1-5; 10 positions agree with TRBD1. CDR3 length: 15 residues. V lost 4 bases, J lost 7 bases, and 7 bases stayed unmatched. Per the germline V gene, CDR1 is SGHAT and CDR2 is FQNNGV. In DNA, the CDR3 is TGTGCCAGCAGCTCCGGGACAGGGGAATACCAGCCCCAGCATTTT. It codes for CASSSGTGEYQPQHF.

The V gene is TRBV11-2, the J gene TRBJ2-1, with 11 bases matching TRBD2. The J segment lost 4 bases and the V segment lost 3 bases, leaving 2 bases of the junction unmatched. CDR3 length: 15 residues. The germline V gene encodes CDR1 SGHAT and CDR2 FQNNGV. The CDR3 DNA reads as TGTGCCAGCAGCTTCTTAGCGGGAGGGTACAATGAGCAGTTCTTC. As protein: CASSFLAGGYNEQFF.

The chain recombines TRBV6-5 with TRBJ2-1; tentatively, D is TRBD2 (5 bases). The ends were cut back, 5 bases at V and 0 bases at J, with 11 bases in the middle. Germline lookup yields CDR1 MNHEY and CDR2 SVGAGI. The CDR3 consists of 15 residues. The CDR3 protein is CASSRTEASYNEQFF. Written as DNA, the CDR3 is TGTGCCAGCAGTCGGACTGAGGCCTCCTACAATGAGCAGTTCTTC.

The chain uses TRBV15 and TRBJ2-1; 11 positions match TRBD2. The CDR3 length is 16 residues. Germline values: CDR1 LNHNV, CDR2 YYDKDF (reference sequence). With V trimmed by 0 bases and J by 8 bases, 6 bases remained unmatched. In DNA, the CDR3 is TGTGCCACCAGCAGAGATGTAGCGGGAGGGGGTCATGAGCAGTTCTTC. Protein: CATSRDVAGGGHEQFF.

V and J are TRBV6-5 and TRBJ1-1; weak D call: TRBD1 (5 bases). This CDR3 is 13 amino acids long. The V end lost 7 bases, the J end lost 11 bases, and 20 bases lay between the germline ends. Germline V gene data show CDR1 as MNHEY and CDR2 as SVGAGI. The CDR3 bases are TGTGCCAGCACTGCGGGGGTATATTCGTGGGCTTTCTTT. It translates to CASTAGVYSWAFF.

The V gene is TRBV10-3, the J gene TRBJ2-3; D perhaps matches TRBD2 (6 bases). CDR3 length: 15 residues. V was trimmed by 2 bases and J by 2 bases, leaving 11 bases between them. CDR1 and CDR2 (germline): ENHRY, SYGVKD. This chain's CDR3 is CAISETGGYTDTQYF. The CDR3 coding sequence is TGTGCCATCAGTGAGACCGGGGGATACACAGATACGCAGTATTTT.

The J gene is TRBJ2-2, the V gene TRBV10-3; TRBD1 matches 12 bases. J was trimmed by 6 bases and V by 0 bases; bases with no gene match: 5. Germline CDR1 is ENHRY and CDR2 is SYGVKD. The CDR3 is 17 amino acids. The CDR3 sequence is CAISESKGTGGPGELFF. The CDR3 nucleotides are TGTGCCATCAGTGAGTCCAAGGGGACAGGGGGCCCCGGGGAGCTGTTTTTT.